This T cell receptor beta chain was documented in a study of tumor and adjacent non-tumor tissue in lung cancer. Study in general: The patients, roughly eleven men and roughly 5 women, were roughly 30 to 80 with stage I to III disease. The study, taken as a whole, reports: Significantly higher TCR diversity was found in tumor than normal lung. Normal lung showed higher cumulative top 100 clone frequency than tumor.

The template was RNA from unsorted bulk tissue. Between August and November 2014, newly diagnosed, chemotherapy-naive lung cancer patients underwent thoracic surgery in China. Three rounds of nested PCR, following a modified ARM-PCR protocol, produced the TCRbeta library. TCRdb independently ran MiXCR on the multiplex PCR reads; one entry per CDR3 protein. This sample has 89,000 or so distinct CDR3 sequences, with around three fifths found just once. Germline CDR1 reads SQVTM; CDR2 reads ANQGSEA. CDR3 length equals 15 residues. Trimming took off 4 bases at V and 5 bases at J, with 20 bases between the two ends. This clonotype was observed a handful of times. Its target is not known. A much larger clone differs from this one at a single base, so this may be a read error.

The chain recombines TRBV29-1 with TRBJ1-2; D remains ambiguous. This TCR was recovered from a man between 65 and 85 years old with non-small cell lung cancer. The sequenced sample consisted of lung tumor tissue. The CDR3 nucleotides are TGCAGCGTTGTTGCCACAAGCCTGACACAGTATGGCTACACCTTC. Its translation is CSVVATSLTQYGYTF.